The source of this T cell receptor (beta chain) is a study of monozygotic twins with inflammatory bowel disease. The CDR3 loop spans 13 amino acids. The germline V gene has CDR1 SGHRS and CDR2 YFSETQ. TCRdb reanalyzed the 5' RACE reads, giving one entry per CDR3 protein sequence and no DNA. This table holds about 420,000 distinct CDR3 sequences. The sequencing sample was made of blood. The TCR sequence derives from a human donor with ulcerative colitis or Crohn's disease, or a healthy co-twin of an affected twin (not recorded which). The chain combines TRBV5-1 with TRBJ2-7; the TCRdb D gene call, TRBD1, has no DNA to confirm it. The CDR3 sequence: CASRGQGDYEQYF.